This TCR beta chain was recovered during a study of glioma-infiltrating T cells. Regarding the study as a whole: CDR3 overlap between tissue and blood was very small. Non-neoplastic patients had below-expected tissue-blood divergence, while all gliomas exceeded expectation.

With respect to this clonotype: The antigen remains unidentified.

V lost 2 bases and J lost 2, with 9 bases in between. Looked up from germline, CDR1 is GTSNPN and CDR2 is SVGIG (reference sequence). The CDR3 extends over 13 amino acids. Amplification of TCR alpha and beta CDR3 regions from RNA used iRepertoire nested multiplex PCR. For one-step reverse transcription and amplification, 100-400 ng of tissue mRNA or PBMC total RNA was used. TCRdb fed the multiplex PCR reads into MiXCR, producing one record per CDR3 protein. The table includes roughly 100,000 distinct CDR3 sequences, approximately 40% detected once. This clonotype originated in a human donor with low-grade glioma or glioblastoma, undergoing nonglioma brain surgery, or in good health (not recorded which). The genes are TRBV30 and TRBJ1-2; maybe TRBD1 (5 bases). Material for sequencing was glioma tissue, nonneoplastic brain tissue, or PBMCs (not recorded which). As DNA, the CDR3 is TGTGCCTGGAGTCGGGACGAGAACTATGGCTACACCTTC. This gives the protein CAWSRDENYGYTF. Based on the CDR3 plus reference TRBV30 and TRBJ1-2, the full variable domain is SQTIHQWPATLVQPVGSPLSLECTVEGTSNPNLYWYRQAAGRGLQLLFYSVGIGQISSEVPQNLSASRPQDRQFILSSKKLLLSDSGFYLCAWSRDENYGYTFGSGTRLTVV.